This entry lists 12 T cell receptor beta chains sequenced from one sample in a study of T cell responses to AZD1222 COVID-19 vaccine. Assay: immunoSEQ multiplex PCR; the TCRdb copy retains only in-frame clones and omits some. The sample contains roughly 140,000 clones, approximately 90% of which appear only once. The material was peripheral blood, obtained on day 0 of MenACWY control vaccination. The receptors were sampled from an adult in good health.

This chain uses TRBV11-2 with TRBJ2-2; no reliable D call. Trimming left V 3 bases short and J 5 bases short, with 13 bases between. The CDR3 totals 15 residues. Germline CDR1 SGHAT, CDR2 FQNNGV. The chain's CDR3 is CASSFKQIQTGELFF. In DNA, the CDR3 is TGTGCCAGCAGCTTTAAGCAGATTCAGACCGGGGAGCTGTTTTTT.

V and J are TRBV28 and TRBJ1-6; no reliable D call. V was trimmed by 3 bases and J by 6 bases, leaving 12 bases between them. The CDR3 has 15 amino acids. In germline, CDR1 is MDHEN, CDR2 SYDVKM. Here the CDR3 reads CASSFWQKSNSPLHF. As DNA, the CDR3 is TGTGCCAGCAGTTTCTGGCAGAAAAGTAATTCACCCCTCCACTTT.

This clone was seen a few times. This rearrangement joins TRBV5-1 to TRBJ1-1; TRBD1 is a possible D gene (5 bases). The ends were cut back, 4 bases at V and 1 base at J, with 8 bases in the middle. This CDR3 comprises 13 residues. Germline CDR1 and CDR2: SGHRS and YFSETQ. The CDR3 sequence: CASSQQGNTEAFF. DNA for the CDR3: TGCGCCAGCAGCCAGCAGGGGAACACTGAAGCTTTCTTT. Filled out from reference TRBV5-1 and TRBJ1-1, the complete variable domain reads KAGVTQTPRYLIKTRGQQVTLSCSPISGHRSVSWYQQTPGQGLQFLFEYFSETQRNKGNFPGRFSGRQFSNSRSEMNVSTLELGDSALYLCASSQQGNTEAFFGQGTRLTVV.

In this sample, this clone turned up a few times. The CDR3 region has the DNA TGTGCCAGCTCACCACCGTTTTCCACTGAAGCTTTCTTT. Translated: CASSPPFSTEAFF. The V call is TRBV18, the J call TRBJ1-1; D is unclear. The ends were cut back, 0 bases at V and 4 bases at J, with 6 bases in the middle. There are 13 residues in the CDR3. The germline V gene has CDR1 KGHSH and CDR2 LQKENI.

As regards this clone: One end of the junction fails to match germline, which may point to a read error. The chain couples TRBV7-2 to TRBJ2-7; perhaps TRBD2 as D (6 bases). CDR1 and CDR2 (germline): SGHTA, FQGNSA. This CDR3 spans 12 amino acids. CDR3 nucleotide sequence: TGTGCCAGCAGCCGACTGTTCGGGACTCAGCGCTTC. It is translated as CASSRLFGTQRF.

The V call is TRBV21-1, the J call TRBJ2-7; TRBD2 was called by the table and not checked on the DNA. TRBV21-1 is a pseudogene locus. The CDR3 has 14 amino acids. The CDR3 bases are TGTGCCAGCAGCCCTCAGTTCAGCGGGGCGGTCCCGTACTTC. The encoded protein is CASSPQFSGAVPYF.

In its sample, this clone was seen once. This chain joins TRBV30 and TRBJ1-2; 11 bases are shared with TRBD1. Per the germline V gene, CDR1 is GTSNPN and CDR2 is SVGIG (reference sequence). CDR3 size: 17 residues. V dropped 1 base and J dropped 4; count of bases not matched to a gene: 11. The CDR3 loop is CAWSGGTGQGAGYGYTF. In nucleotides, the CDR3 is TGTGCCTGGAGTGGAGGGACAGGACAGGGGGCAGGCTATGGCTACACCTTC.

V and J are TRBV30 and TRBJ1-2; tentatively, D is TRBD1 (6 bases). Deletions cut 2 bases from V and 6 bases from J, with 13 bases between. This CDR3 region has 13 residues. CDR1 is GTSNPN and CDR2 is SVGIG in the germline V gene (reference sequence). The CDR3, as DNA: TGTGCCTGGAGTCGAGGGGGTTGGGATGGCTACACCTTC. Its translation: CAWSRGGWDGYTF.

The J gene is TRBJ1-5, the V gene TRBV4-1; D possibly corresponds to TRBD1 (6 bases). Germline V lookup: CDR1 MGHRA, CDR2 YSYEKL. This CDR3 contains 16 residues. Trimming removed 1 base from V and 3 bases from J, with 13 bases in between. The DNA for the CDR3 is TGCGCCAGCAGCCAAGGGGGACATCCATTCAATCAGCCCCAGCATTTT. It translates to CASSQGGHPFNQPQHF.

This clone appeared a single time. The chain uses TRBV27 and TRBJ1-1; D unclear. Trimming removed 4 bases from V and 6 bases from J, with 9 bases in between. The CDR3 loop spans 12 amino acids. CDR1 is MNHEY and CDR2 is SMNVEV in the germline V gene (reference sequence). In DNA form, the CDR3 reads TGTGCCAGCAGTTCTGTGGAGGCTGAAGCTTTCTTT. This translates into CASSSVEAEAFF.

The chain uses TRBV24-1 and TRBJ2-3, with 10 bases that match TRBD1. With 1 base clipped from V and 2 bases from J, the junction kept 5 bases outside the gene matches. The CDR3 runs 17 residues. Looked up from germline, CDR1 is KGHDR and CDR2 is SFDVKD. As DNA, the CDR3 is TGTGCCACCAGTGATTTCGGACAGGGGGACAACACAGATACGCAGTATTTT. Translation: CATSDFGQGDNTDTQYF.

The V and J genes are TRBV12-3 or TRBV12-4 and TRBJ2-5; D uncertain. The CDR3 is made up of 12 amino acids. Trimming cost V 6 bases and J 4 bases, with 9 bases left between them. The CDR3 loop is CASSLIGETQYF. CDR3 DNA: TGTGCCAGCAGCCTCATTGGAGAGACCCAGTACTTC.